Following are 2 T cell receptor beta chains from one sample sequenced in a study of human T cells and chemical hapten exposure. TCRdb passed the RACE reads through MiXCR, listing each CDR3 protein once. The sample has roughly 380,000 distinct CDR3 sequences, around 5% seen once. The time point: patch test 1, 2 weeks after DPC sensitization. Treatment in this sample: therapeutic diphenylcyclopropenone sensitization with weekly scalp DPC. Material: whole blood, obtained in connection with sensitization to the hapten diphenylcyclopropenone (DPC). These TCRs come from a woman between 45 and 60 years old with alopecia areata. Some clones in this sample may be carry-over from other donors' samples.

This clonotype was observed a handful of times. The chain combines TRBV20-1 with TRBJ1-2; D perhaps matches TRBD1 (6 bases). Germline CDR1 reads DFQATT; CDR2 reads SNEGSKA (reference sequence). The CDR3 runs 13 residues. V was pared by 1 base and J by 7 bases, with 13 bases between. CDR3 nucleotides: TGCAGTGCTAGAGGCCCGGGGGCGCCTGGCTACACCTTC. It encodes CSARGPGAPGYTF.

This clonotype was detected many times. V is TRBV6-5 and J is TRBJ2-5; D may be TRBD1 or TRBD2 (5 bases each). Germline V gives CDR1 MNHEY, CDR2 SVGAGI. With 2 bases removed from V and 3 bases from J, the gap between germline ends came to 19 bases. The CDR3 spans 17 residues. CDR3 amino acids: CASSYKFPPRGEETQYF. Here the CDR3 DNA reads TGTGCCAGCAGTTACAAGTTCCCCCCCCGGGGCGAAGAGACCCAGTACTTC.